This T cell receptor beta chain was found in a study of blood T cells in healthy people across ages. The germline V gene has CDR1 KGHSH and CDR2 LQKENI. The CDR3 sequence is 14 residues long. V lost 1 base and J lost 9; bases outside the gene matches: 8. Then a second PCR, running about 6 to 12 cycles, was carried out with a sample-barcoded 5' primer and a J-beta primer mix. One entry per CDR3 protein results from TCRdb running MiXCR on the 5' RACE reads. The table lists 550,000 to 800,000 distinct CDR3 sequences, about 30% of them singletons. A single count supports this clonotype. Its antigen remains unidentified. With a much larger clone just one base away, this may be a read error. Roughly 10 milliliters of peripheral blood were drawn from each donor. General study findings and limits: Diversity was higher, and naive CD4+ cells more numerous, in long-lived donors than in aged donors. PBMCs were not sorted, which prevented a conclusive comparison of naive versus antigen-experienced cells.

Sequencing was performed on blood. This clonotype was obtained from a woman of 80 years or more in good health. The J gene is TRBJ2-7, the V gene TRBV18; TRBD2 matches at 8 bases. CDR3 coding DNA: TGTGCCAGCTCACCACTCGGGGGGGTCAATGGGCAGTACTTC. Its protein is CASSPLGGVNGQYF.